This TCR beta chain was sequenced during a study of human T cells and chemical hapten exposure. MiXCR, run by TCRdb on the RACE reads, gives a single entry per CDR3 protein. The data contain approximately 100,000 distinct CDR3 sequences, approximately 11% of them singletons. Time point denoted: patch test 1, 2 weeks after DPC sensitization. Indicated treatment: therapeutic diphenylcyclopropenone sensitization with weekly scalp DPC. Per the germline V gene, CDR1 is SGHVS and CDR2 is FQNEAQ. The CDR3 has 18 residues. Between the trimmed V and J ends, which lost 5 bases and 4 bases, there was a span of 25 bases.

The origin of this receptor is a woman between 35 and 50 years old with alopecia areata. Some clones in this sample may be carry-over from other donors' samples. The gene calls are TRBV7-8 and TRBJ2-3, with unresolved D. The source material was whole blood, sampled in connection with sensitization to the hapten diphenylcyclopropenone (DPC). The DNA of the CDR3 is TGTGCCAGCAGCGACCGGGCCCATTCTTACGCCTTCCCAGATACGCAGTATTTT. It encodes CASSDRAHSYAFPDTQYF.